This T cell receptor beta chain derives from a study of T-cell memory formation after mild COVID-19. One entry per CDR3 protein, called by TCRdb with MiXCR from the 5' RACE reads. The sample yields about 68,000 distinct CDR3 sequences, about a sixth seen once. In germline, CDR1 is GTSNPN, CDR2 SVGIG (reference sequence). The V end lost 4 bases, the J end lost 2 bases, and 12 bases lay between the germline ends. The CDR3 spans 13 residues. This TCR was recovered from an adult woman who had mild COVID-19 (a few samples of this study predate the infection). Cell type and time point are not known. Specimen: PBMCs or a T cell subset sorted from them (not recorded which). The chain recombines TRBV30 with TRBJ2-7; D is possibly TRBD1 or TRBD2 (6 bases each). The CDR3: CAWKGGSPYEQYF. The CDR3 nucleotides read TGTGCCTGGAAGGGGGGAAGTCCCTACGAGCAGTACTTC.